This TCR beta chain was profiled in a study of neurological immune-mediated disorders. The sample's time point: longitudinal time-point 2. This clonotype was counted a few times. A single base separates this from a much larger clone, so it may be a read error. CDR3 length: 15 residues. Germline V gene lookup returns CDR1 SGHRS and CDR2 YFSETQ. The V and J ends lost 2 bases and 9 bases, in that order; junction bases with no gene match: 10. 5'RACE with 10-nucleotide random UMIs produced the cDNA. The yield of each sequencing run was over 170 million TCR-beta sequences from 15-18 subjects. MiXCR, run by TCRdb on the 5' RACE reads, gives a single entry per CDR3 protein. This repertoire shows roughly 98,000 distinct CDR3 sequences, around 13% found once; its top ten account for roughly 5%.

The material sequenced was PBMCs. This chain connects TRBV5-1 to TRBJ2-2; 7 bases align to TRBD1. The clonotype originates from a female donor with HTLV-1-associated myelopathy (HAM/TSP). The CDR3 DNA sequence: TGCGCCAGCAGCTTTGTTACAGGGGCTGGCTGGGAGCTGTTTTTT. This encodes CASSFVTGAGWELFF. The whole variable domain, remainder taken from reference TRBV5-1 and TRBJ2-2, is KAGVTQTPRYLIKTRGQQVTLSCSPISGHRSVSWYQQTPGQGLQFLFEYFSETQRNKGNFPGRFSGRQFSNSRSEMNVSTLELGDSALYLCASSFVTGAGWELFFGEGSRLTVL.